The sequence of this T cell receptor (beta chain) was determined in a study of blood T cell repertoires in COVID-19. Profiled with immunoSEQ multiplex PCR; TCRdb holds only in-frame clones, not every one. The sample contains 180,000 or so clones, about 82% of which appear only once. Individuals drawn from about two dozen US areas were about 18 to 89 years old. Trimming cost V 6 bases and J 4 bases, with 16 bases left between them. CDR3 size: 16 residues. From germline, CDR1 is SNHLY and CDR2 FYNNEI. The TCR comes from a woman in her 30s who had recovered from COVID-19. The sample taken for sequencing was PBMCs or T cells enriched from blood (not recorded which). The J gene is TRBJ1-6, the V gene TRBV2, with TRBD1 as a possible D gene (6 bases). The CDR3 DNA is TGTGCCAGCAGCCGACAGGTGGCACTTTATAATTCACCCCTCCACTTT. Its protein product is CASSRQVALYNSPLHF. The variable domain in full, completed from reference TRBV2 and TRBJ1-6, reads EPEVTQTPSHQVTQMGQEVILRCVPISNHLYFYWYRQILGQKVEFLVSFYNNEISEKSEIFDDQFSVERPDGSNFTLKIRSTKLEDSAMYFCASSRQVALYNSPLHFGNGTRLTVT.